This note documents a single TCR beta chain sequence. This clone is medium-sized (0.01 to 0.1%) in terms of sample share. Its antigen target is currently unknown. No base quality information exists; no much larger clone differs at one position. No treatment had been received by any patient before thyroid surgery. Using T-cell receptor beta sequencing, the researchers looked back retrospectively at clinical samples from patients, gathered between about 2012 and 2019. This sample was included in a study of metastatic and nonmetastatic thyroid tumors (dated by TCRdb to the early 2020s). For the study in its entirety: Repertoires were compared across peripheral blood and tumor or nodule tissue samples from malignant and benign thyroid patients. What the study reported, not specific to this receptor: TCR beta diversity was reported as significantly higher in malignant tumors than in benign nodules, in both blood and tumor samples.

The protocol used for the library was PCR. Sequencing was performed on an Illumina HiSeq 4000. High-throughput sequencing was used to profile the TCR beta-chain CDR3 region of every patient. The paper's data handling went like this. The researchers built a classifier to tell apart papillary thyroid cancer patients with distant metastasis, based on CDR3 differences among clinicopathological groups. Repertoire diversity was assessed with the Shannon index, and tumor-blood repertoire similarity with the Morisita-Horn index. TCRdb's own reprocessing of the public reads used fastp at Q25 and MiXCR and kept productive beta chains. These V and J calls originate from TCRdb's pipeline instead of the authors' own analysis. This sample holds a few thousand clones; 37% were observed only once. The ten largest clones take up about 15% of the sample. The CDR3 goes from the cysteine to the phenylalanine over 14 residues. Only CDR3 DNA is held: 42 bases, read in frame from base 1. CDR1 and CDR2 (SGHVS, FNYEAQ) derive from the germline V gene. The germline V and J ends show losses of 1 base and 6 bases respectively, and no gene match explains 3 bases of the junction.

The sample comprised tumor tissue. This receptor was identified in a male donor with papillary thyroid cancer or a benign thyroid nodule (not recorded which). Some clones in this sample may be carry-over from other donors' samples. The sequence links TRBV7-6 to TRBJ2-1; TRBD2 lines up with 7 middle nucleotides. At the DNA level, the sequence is TGTGCCAGCAGCTTAGGGGACTACGGCAATGAGCAGTTCTTC. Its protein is CASSLGDYGNEQFF.